The sequence of this T cell receptor beta chain was determined in a study of cytomegalovirus exposure and HLA in healthy donors. Notes on the study in general: When a later analysis was performed, an Asian-associated ancestry cluster reportedly had fewer N-insertions than the roughly 690-donor mean. It was reportedly the case that the classifier diagnosed cytomegalovirus status with high specificity and sensitivity.

Concerning this clone: The antigen is not known.

It was with 60 Vbeta and 13 Jbeta primers that the PCR ran. Produced via immunoSEQ multiplex PCR; TCRdb's table is partial and in-frame only. This repertoire includes over 110,000 clones. The clonotype was recovered from a male donor in good health and CMV-seronegative. The sequencing input was PBMCs.

CDR3 nucleotides: TGCGCCAGCAGCCCAGGGGGTCAGCCCCAGCATTTT. Translation gives CASSPGGQPQHF. The chain couples TRBV4-3 to TRBJ1-5; 7 bases are shared with TRBD1. This CDR3 comprises 12 residues. J lost 6 bases, V lost 4 bases, and 0 bases had no gene match. Germline assignment: CDR1 LGHNA and CDR2 YSLEER.